This T cell receptor (beta chain) was captured by sequencing in a study of blood T cells in healthy people across ages. Together with a sample-barcoded 5' primer, a J-beta primer mix was included in a second PCR lasting about 6 to 12 cycles. A single record per CDR3 protein comes from TCRdb applying MiXCR to the 5' RACE reads. The table includes roughly 800,000 distinct CDR3 sequences, roughly 26% detected once. The germline V gene has CDR1 SGHAT and CDR2 FQNNGV. The CDR3 spans 15 residues. V was clipped by 5 bases and J by 1 base, with 14 bases between them. This same sample was also part of a study on T cells of mothers and their children.

The V gene is TRBV11-2, the J gene TRBJ1-1; D is undetermined. Sequenced: blood. This TCR derives from a boy between 10 and 17 years old in good health. This chain's CDR3 is CASSPGRFENTEAFF. The CDR3 bases are TGTGCCAGCAGCCCGGGAAGATTTGAGAACACTGAAGCTTTCTTT.